This T cell receptor (beta chain) derives from a study of post-analysis software for immune sequencing data. The wider study: Several disease courses (relapsing-remitting, secondary progressive and progressive-relapsing) of multiple sclerosis were included. Findings and caveats of the study: Normalized Chao1 diversity in multiple sclerosis patients fell significantly below that of controls. Relative to controls, patients had a handful of TRBV segments at higher frequency, with TRBV5-6, TRBV5-1 and TRBV20-1 among these.

Germline CDR1 and CDR2: SGHRS and YFSETQ. This CDR3 spans 18 amino acids. With 2 bases clipped from V and 0 bases from J, the junction kept 9 bases outside the gene matches. About this clonotype itself: Its antigen is currently unknown.

Prepared libraries of TCR beta cDNA carried unique molecular identifiers. TCRdb recomputed calls from the PCR reads with MiXCR, one row per CDR3 protein. The sample contains some 450,000 distinct CDR3 sequences, around 40% of which appear only once. The chain recombines TRBV5-1 with TRBJ2-4, with 9 bases lining up with TRBD2. Sequencing input: blood. The TCR was taken from a girl between 10 and 17 years old with multiple sclerosis. This chain's CDR3 is CASSLKTSGLLAKNIQYF. The CDR3 DNA is TGCGCCAGCAGCTTAAAGACTAGCGGACTACTAGCCAAAAACATTCAGTACTTC.